These 30 T cell receptor beta chains originate from one sample sequenced in a study of T cell changes during pregnancy in multiple sclerosis. Assay used: immunoSEQ multiplex PCR; TCRdb lists only in-frame clones, some missing. The profile shows fewer than 75,000 clones, 80% to 95% of them singletons. Sequencing used peripheral blood, obtained after pregnancy. Receptors originate from a female donor in good health, enrolled as a control in a pregnancy study.

This clone showed up just a few times. The gene calls are TRBV11-2 and TRBJ2-7; D might be TRBD1 (5 bases). Germline lookup yields CDR1 SGHAT and CDR2 FQNNGV. With 5 bases removed from V and 2 bases from J, the gap between germline ends came to 13 bases. CDR3 length: 14 residues. The CDR3 bases are TGTGCCAGCAGCCAGCGACAGACGACCTACGAGCAGTACTTC. Its protein product is CASSQRQTTYEQYF. The full variable domain, in which reference TRBV11-2 and TRBJ2-7 provide the parts outside the CDR3, is EAGVAQSPRYKIIEKRQSVAFWCNPISGHATLYWYQQILGQGPKLLIQFQNNGVVDDSQLPKDRFSAERLKGVDSTLKIQPAKLEDSAVYLCASSQRQTTYEQYFGPGTRLTVT.

The chain carries TRBV11-3 and TRBJ2-1; 10 bases match TRBD2. This CDR3 spans 14 amino acids. V shed 4 bases, J shed 4 bases, and the junction held 1 base outside the gene matches. The V gene's germline CDR1 is SGHNT and CDR2 YENEEA. CDR3 bases: TGTGCCAGCAGCTCTAGCGGGAGTTACAATGAGCAGTTCTTC. It yields the protein CASSSSGSYNEQFF.

The chain uses TRBV5-1 and TRBJ1-4; the D gene is possibly TRBD1 (6 bases). The CDR3 spans 14 residues. Trimming removed 2 bases from V and 8 bases from J, with 13 bases in between. The germline gives CDR1 SGHRS, CDR2 YFSETQ. CDR3 in DNA: TGCGCCAGCAGCTTAACAGGGCAAGGGGAAAAACTGTTTTTT. This translates into CASSLTGQGEKLFF.

The V gene is TRBV27, the J gene TRBJ2-2; D is perhaps TRBD1 (6 bases). V lost 1 base and J 3 bases, leaving 6 bases between the germline ends. CDR1 is MNHEY and CDR2 is SMNVEV in the germline V gene (reference sequence). The CDR3 spans 14 residues. The CDR3 DNA reads as TGTGCCAGCAGTTTATACAGGGACACCGGGGAGCTGTTTTTT. Protein sequence: CASSLYRDTGELFF.

CDR3 loop: CASSEANSYYNEQFF. DNA of the CDR3: TGTGCCAGCAGTGAAGCTAACAGCTATTACAATGAGCAGTTCTTC. The J gene is TRBJ2-1, the V gene TRBV6-1; D is undetermined. Germline-derived CDR1 and CDR2 are MNHNS and SASEGT. Trimming took 0 bases from V and 4 from J, leaving 10 bases between them. The CDR3 runs to 15 residues.

The chain combines TRBV2 with TRBJ1-2; 7 positions agree with TRBD1. This CDR3 contains 14 residues. The V and J ends lost 8 bases and 4 bases, in that order; junction bases with no gene match: 10. CDR1 is SNHLY and CDR2 is FYNNEI in the germline V gene. This CDR3 is CASALKSGGYGYTF. The CDR3 region has the DNA TGTGCCAGCGCCTTGAAATCAGGGGGCTATGGCTACACCTTC.

The chain carries TRBV27 and TRBJ1-6, with 7 bases identical to TRBD1. V trimming: 4 bases; J trimming: 7 bases; junction bases outside the gene matches: 13. The CDR3 sequence is 17 residues long. CDR1 is MNHEY, CDR2 SMNVEV, per germline (reference sequence). The CDR3, as DNA: TGTGCCAGCAGTTCCAACCCCGGGACAGAGAGGAATTCACCCCTCCACTTT. This sequence encodes CASSSNPGTERNSPLHF.

The V gene is TRBV18, the J gene TRBJ2-6; 10 nucleotides match TRBD1. This CDR3 spans 15 amino acids. Germline CDR1 KGHSH, CDR2 LQKENI. V was clipped by 2 bases and J by 8 bases; unmatched bases: 3. CDR3 loop: CASSPSGQGTNVLTF. CDR3 bases: TGTGCCAGCTCACCATCGGGACAGGGGACCAACGTCCTGACTTTC.

This chain uses TRBV6-4 with TRBJ2-1; 11 bases are shared with TRBD2. CDR3 length: 15 amino acids. CDR1 is MRHNA, CDR2 SNTAGT, per germline. V dropped 5 bases and J dropped 9; count of bases not matched to a gene: 9. The CDR3 loop is CASSTLAGGASEQFF. The CDR3 coding sequence is TGTGCCAGCAGTACTCTAGCGGGGGGAGCAAGTGAGCAGTTCTTC.

The CDR3 here is CASSFLPRGETEAFF. CDR3 DNA: TGTGCCAGCAGCTTCCTGCCCAGGGGAGAAACTGAAGCTTTCTTT. V usage is TRBV7-2 and J usage is TRBJ1-1, with D maybe TRBD1 (6 bases). The CDR3 extends over 15 amino acids. Trimming removed 3 bases at V and 5 bases at J, with 16 bases between. The germline CDR1 and CDR2 sequences are SGHTA and FQGNSA.

The V gene is TRBV7-2, the J gene TRBJ2-2; D unresolved. The CDR3 covers 14 residues. V was pared by 2 bases and J by 2 bases, with 6 bases between. Germline V gives CDR1 SGHTA, CDR2 FQGNSA. CDR3 in DNA: TGTGCCAGCAGCTTACTCAGAAACACCGGGGAGCTGTTTTTT. Translation gives CASSLLRNTGELFF.

The V call is TRBV5-1, the J call TRBJ2-5; 9 bases line up with TRBD1. The V gene's germline CDR1 is SGHRS and CDR2 YFSETQ. The CDR3 runs 15 residues. J lost 4 bases, V lost 1 base, and 5 bases had no gene match. The CDR3 region has the DNA TGCGCCAGCAGCTTGATTGGGACAGGGTCAGAGACCCAGTACTTC. Amino acid sequence: CASSLIGTGSETQYF. Looking up the rest from reference TRBV5-1 and TRBJ2-5 gives the full variable domain: KAGVTQTPRYLIKTRGQQVTLSCSPISGHRSVSWYQQTPGQGLQFLFEYFSETQRNKGNFPGRFSGRQFSNSRSEMNVSTLELGDSALYLCASSLIGTGSETQYFGPGTRLLVL.

This clone was found many times. The chain combines TRBV25-1 with TRBJ1-3; TRBD1 matches 7 bases. This CDR3 contains 17 residues. CDR1 is MGHDK, CDR2 SYGVNS, per germline. V lost 3 bases and J lost 0; bases outside the gene matches: 8. CDR3 nucleotide sequence: TGTGCCAGCAGTGACCCCGGGACAGACCGCTCTGGAAACACCATATATTTT. Amino acid sequence: CASSDPGTDRSGNTIYF.

The rearrangement joins TRBV2 to TRBJ1-1, with TRBD1 identical over 7 bases. The CDR3 totals 18 residues. J gave up 0 bases and V 6 bases, and 16 bases lay outside the gene matches. The germline V gene encodes CDR1 SNHLY and CDR2 FYNNEI. CDR3: CASSLWGRDRSMNTEAFF. The CDR3, as DNA: TGTGCCAGCAGCCTGTGGGGACGGGACAGAAGTATGAACACTGAAGCTTTCTTT.

This clone was found once. V and J are TRBV9 and TRBJ1-5, with D maybe TRBD1 (5 bases). The V gene's germline CDR1 is SGDLS and CDR2 YYNGEE. This CDR3 comprises 15 residues. V lost 4 bases, J lost 5 bases, and 16 bases lay in between. CDR3 nucleotide sequence: TGTGCCAGCAGCCACCGTAAGACAGCTCATCAGCCCCAGCATTTT. Translated, it gives CASSHRKTAHQPQHF.

The rearrangement links TRBV19 to TRBJ1-5, with a possible D match to TRBD1 (5 bases). V was trimmed by 0 bases and J by 5 bases, leaving 11 bases between them. CDR3 length: 15 residues. The germline V gene has CDR1 LNHDA and CDR2 SQIVND (reference sequence). The CDR3 nucleotides read TGTGCCAGTAGTATAGAGGGGCAGCGCTATCAGCCCCAGCATTTT. Its protein product is CASSIEGQRYQPQHF.

The V call is TRBV27, the J call TRBJ1-2, with 11 bases matching TRBD1. Germline-derived CDR1 and CDR2 are MNHEY and SMNVEV (reference sequence). J gave up 8 bases and V 2 bases, and 4 bases lay outside the gene matches. The CDR3 contains 14 residues. The CDR3 region is CASSLGQGAGGYTF. The DNA for the CDR3 is TGTGCCAGCAGTTTAGGACAGGGGGCAGGAGGCTACACCTTC.

V gene TRBV27 combines with J gene TRBJ1-2; 7 bases align to TRBD1. Per germline, CDR1 MNHEY and CDR2 SMNVEV (reference sequence). V dropped 5 bases and J dropped 6; count of bases not matched to a gene: 21. The CDR3 contains 18 residues. The CDR3 coding sequence is TGTGCCAGCAGTCTAAAGGGGGCCGGGACGGCGGTGTTAAATGGCTACACCTTC. The encoded protein is CASSLKGAGTAVLNGYTF.

V is TRBV5-5 and J is TRBJ1-2, with D maybe TRBD1 (6 bases). This CDR3 has 15 amino acids. V lost 4 bases and J 3 bases, leaving 16 bases between the germline ends. Looked up from germline, CDR1 is SGHKS and CDR2 is YYEKEE (reference sequence). The CDR3 DNA is TGTGCCAGCAGCATCGGCCCGACAGGCCACTATGGCTACACCTTC. Its translation is CASSIGPTGHYGYTF. The variable domain in full, with the rest retrieved from reference TRBV5-5 and TRBJ1-2, is DAGVTQSPTHLIKTRGQQVTLRCSPISGHKSVSWYQQVLGQGPQFIFQYYEKEERGRGNFPDRFSARQFPNYSSELNVNALLLGDSALYLCASSIGPTGHYGYTFGSGTRLTVV.

The chain links TRBV9 to TRBJ1-4, with a tentative D call TRBD1 (5 bases). With 3 bases removed from V and 7 bases from J, the gap between germline ends came to 16 bases. The CDR3 is 15 residues long. In germline, CDR1 is SGDLS, CDR2 YYNGEE. The CDR3 region is CASSAFGGESEKLFF. The CDR3 DNA sequence: TGTGCCAGCAGCGCCTTCGGGGGGGAAAGTGAAAAACTGTTTTTT.

The chain is built from TRBV4-2 and TRBJ1-2; TRBD1 agrees at 8 bases. The junction had 7 bases not matched to a gene; V was cut back by 3 bases and J by 4 bases. CDR3 length: 15 residues. Germline lookup yields CDR1 LGHNA and CDR2 YNFKEQ. The CDR3 spells CASSHELTGGYGYTF. CDR3 DNA: TGTGCCAGCAGCCATGAACTAACAGGGGGCTATGGCTACACCTTC.

This chain uses TRBV4-1 with TRBJ2-4; 16 bases map to TRBD2. V shed 4 bases, J shed 0 bases, and the junction held 3 bases outside the gene matches. The CDR3 consists of 18 residues. Germline-derived CDR1 and CDR2 are MGHRA and YSYEKL. As DNA, the CDR3 is TGCGCCAGCAGCCGGGGACTAGCGGGGGGGATAGCCAAAAACATTCAGTACTTC. This encodes CASSRGLAGGIAKNIQYF.

J is TRBJ1-1 and V is TRBV5-4, with 8 bases matching TRBD1. Losses at the gene ends were 4 bases for V and 1 base for J; bases not matched to a gene: 9. CDR3 length: 16 amino acids. Germline V gene sequence: CDR1 SGHNT, CDR2 YYREEE (reference sequence). The CDR3 loop is CASSPRTGTGNTEAFF. CDR3 coding DNA: TGTGCCAGCAGCCCCCGGACAGGGACGGGGAACACTGAAGCTTTCTTT.

The rearrangement joins TRBV5-4 to TRBJ1-1; D ambiguous. CDR3 length: 15 amino acids. V lost 0 bases and J lost 1, with 10 bases in between. The germline gives CDR1 SGHNT, CDR2 YYREEE (reference sequence). CDR3 loop: CASSLVGRRNTEAFF. The DNA of the CDR3 is TGTGCCAGCAGCTTGGTCGGGAGGAGGAACACTGAAGCTTTCTTT.

This clone came up once. The V call is TRBV6-6, the J call TRBJ1-1, with D tentatively TRBD1 (5 bases). With 2 bases removed from V and 4 bases from J, the gap between germline ends came to 14 bases. The germline V gene encodes CDR1 MNHNY and CDR2 SVGAGI (reference sequence). The CDR3 sequence is 15 residues long. The CDR3 DNA reads as TGTGCCAGCAGTTACGGGGGGGAGTATGGCACTGAAGCTTTCTTT. This gives the protein CASSYGGEYGTEAFF.

This sequence joins TRBV25-1 and TRBJ1-4; D perhaps matches TRBD1 (6 bases). The CDR3 length is 14 residues. The V end was cut by 6 bases, the J end by 3 bases, with 11 bases between. Looked up from germline, CDR1 is MGHDK and CDR2 is SYGVNS. CDR3 DNA sequence: TGTGCCAGCAGGAAGGGGGGGTCTAATGAAAAACTGTTTTTT. This sequence encodes CASRKGGSNEKLFF.

The chain links TRBV6-5 to TRBJ2-3; no reliable D call. The germline V gene encodes CDR1 MNHEY and CDR2 SVGAGI. The ends were cut back, 2 bases at V and 0 bases at J, with 6 bases in the middle. The CDR3 covers 14 residues. The CDR3 bases are TGTGCCAGCAGTTACACATATAGCACAGATACGCAGTATTTT. It translates to CASSYTYSTDTQYF.

CDR3 in amino acids: CASSSAQGETYEQYF. CDR3 nucleotides: TGTGCCAGCTCAAGCGCCCAGGGGGAAACCTACGAGCAGTACTTC. The chain couples TRBV18 to TRBJ2-7; the match to TRBD1 covers 7 bases. With V trimmed by 5 bases and J by 2 bases, 9 bases remained unmatched. This CDR3 is built from 15 residues. Germline V gene sequence: CDR1 KGHSH, CDR2 LQKENI.

The chain couples TRBV7-3 to TRBJ1-2; the match to TRBD1 covers 7 bases. Looked up from germline, CDR1 is SGHTA and CDR2 is FQGTGA. The CDR3 contains 13 residues. Trimming removed 4 bases from V and 8 bases from J; junction bases left unmatched: 7. The CDR3 DNA is TGTGCCAGCAGCTCGGCGACAGGGTACGGCTACACCTTC. Its translation is CASSSATGYGYTF.

This sequence joins TRBV4-3 and TRBJ2-7; 12 positions agree with TRBD1. The CDR3 loop spans 17 amino acids. CDR1 is LGHNA and CDR2 is YSLEER in the germline V gene. The V gene end was trimmed by 1 base and the J gene end by 4 bases; junction bases not matched to a gene: 8. The CDR3 protein is CASSQAVGQGAYYEQYF. CDR3 coding DNA: TGCGCCAGCAGCCAAGCTGTGGGACAGGGGGCCTATTACGAGCAGTACTTC.